These T cell receptor beta chains were read from a single sample in a study of blood T cell repertoires in COVID-19. Method: immunoSEQ multiplex PCR; TCRdb's copy keeps in-frame clones and lacks some. This sample yields around 130,000 clones, of which around 82% are seen a single time; around an eighth belongs to the top ten. The sample taken for sequencing was peripheral blood. All receptors come from a human donor in a cohort sampled during active COVID-19. CDR3s include the opening cysteine and the closing phenylalanine or tryptophan. The D gene is left open where the match is weak. Only part of the rows carry a size: once, few, many, or a class if the clone is expanded.

J	size	V	D	length	DNA	CDR3
TRBJ1-3	NA	TRBV5-1	NA	14	TGCGCCAGCAGCCCAGACAGCTCTGGAAACACCATATATTTT	CASSPDSSGNTIYF
TRBJ1-6	few	TRBV19	NA	16	TGTGCCAGTACAAGGGACACCCGGGGAAGGGATTCACCCCTCCACTTT	CASTRDTRGRDSPLHF
TRBJ2-5	NA	TRBV7-9	TRBD1	15	TGTGCCAGCAGCTTAGGACAGGGACCACAAGAGACCCAGTACTTC	CASSLGQGPQETQYF
TRBJ1-1	NA	TRBV11-2	NA	14	TGTGCCAGCAGCTTAGACGACAGGAACACTGAAGCTTTCTTT	CASSLDDRNTEAFF
TRBJ2-1	NA	TRBV10-3	TRBD2	17	TGTGCCATCAGTGCGGGACTAGCGGGGGGCTATTACAATGAGCAGTTCTTC	CAISAGLAGGYYNEQFF
TRBJ2-2	NA	TRBV7-2	TRBD2	16	TGTGCCAGCAGCTCTAGCGGGGGGGCTAGGACCGGGGAGCTGTTTTTT	CASSSSGGARTGELFF
TRBJ1-4	NA	TRBV5-8	NA	16	TGTGCCAGCAGCTACGGCCTACAGGGTATAAACGAAAAACTGTTTTTT	CASSYGLQGINEKLFF
TRBJ1-4	NA	TRBV20-1	NA	10	TGCAGTGCTAGGGAGGAAAAACTGTTTTTT	CSAREEKLFF
TRBJ2-7	once	TRBV6-5	TRBD1	14	TGTGCCAGCAGTATAAACAGGGGATCCTACGAGCAGTACTTC	CASSINRGSYEQYF
TRBJ2-7	NA	TRBV5-1	NA	15	TGCGCCAGCAGCTTGGCTGCAGGAAGCTCCTACGAGCAGTACTTC	CASSLAAGSSYEQYF
TRBJ2-1	NA	TRBV10-3	TRBD1	13	TGTGCCATCAGATCAACAGGGGGAGGAGAGCAGTTCTTC	CAIRSTGGGEQFF
TRBJ2-5	NA	TRBV6-2/TRBV6-3	TRBD2	16	TGTGCCAGCAGTCTCCCTAGCGGGGGGGCGGTAGGGACCCAGTACTTC	CASSLPSGGAVGTQYF
TRBJ1-3	NA	TRBV6-5	NA	14	TGTGCCAGCAGTTACATGGAGGCTGGAAACACCATATATTTT	CASSYMEAGNTIYF
TRBJ1-2	NA	TRBV7-2	TRBD1	15	TGTGCCAGCAGCTTGCAACAGGGGGCTAGCTATGGCTACACCTTC	CASSLQQGASYGYTF
TRBJ1-2	NA	TRBV20-1	NA	12	TGCAGTGCTAGTGTCATACGCGTGGGCCACACCTTC	CSASVIRVGHTF